This T cell receptor beta chain was recovered during a study of OX40 agonist ivuxolimab in advanced cancers. Turning to the overall study: Ivuxolimab was an agonistic, fully human IgG2 monoclonal antibody directed against OX40 (CD134), a costimulatory receptor. Intravenous ivuxolimab was administered to patients every 2 weeks at six dose levels: 0.01, 0.1, 0.3, 1.5, 3 and 10 mg/kg. Among the approximately 50 dose-escalation patients, about 19 had hepatocellular carcinoma, approximately 15 melanoma, 9 renal cell carcinoma and 9 head and neck cancer. In the dose-escalation cohort, 65% to 90% of patients were male, and the mean age was approximately 60 years, with a range of roughly 20 to 80. Patients were allowed to have had prior anti-PD-1, anti-PD-L1 or anti-CTLA-4 therapy, and approximately 40% of the dose-escalation patients had been treated with checkpoint inhibitors. Partial responses occurred in three dose-escalation patients, of whom one had hepatocellular carcinoma and two had cutaneous melanoma. Peripheral TCRbeta sequencing aimed to test whether ivuxolimab altered TCR sequence diversity and caused clonal T-cell expansion. The monotherapy dose-escalation portion (N ≈ 57 patients) of the phase I ivuxolimab trial is reported in the paper. Broad study findings and their caveats: In the 0.1-3.0 mg/kg groups, partial responders were among the patients with the lowest normalized peripheral clonal expansion, particularly in CD8+ T cells. At doses from 0.1 to 3.0 mg/kg, clonal expansion was seen in both CD4+ and CD8+ blood T cells between baseline and week 6. After ivuxolimab, more expanded clones were found on average in CD8+ T cells than in CD4+ T cells. Low levels of normalized T-cell clonal expansion were also seen in some patients who did not respond. The antigen specificity of the clonally expanded peripheral T cells was not determined.

Patients with a history of autoimmune disease or receiving systemic immunosuppression were excluded from the trial. In every dose cohort, peripheral blood was drawn for TCR sequencing at baseline, cycle 4 day 1, and cycle 7 day 1. Samples were obtained from an open-label, multicenter, first-in-human phase I dose-escalation trial of ivuxolimab. Adults with locally advanced or metastatic head and neck squamous cell, hepatocellular, melanoma or renal cell carcinoma were enrolled in the trial. Before TCR sequencing, CD4+ T cells and CD8+ T cells were sorted from peripheral blood as separate populations. This clone was detected only once. Its antigen remains unidentified. No much larger clone is present one base from it, and per-base qualities are unavailable. The CDR3 has 15 amino acids, counting the end cysteine and phenylalanine. CDR3 DNA only is kept here, 45 bases in frame from base 1. From a lookup of the germline V gene (reference sequence), CDR1 and CDR2 are SGHKS and YYEKEE. V is pruned by 2 bases and J by 2 bases, leaving 4 bases of the junction without a gene match.

To sequence the TCRbeta CDR3 region, genomic DNA was isolated from the sorted cells. The immunoSEQ Assay was used to sequence the TCRbeta CDR3 regions. TCRdb carries this immuneACCESS record with in-frame sequences only. Its versions omit some clonotypes, under half of them owing to an unresolved V gene in the studies checked, with the rest unexplained. This sample holds tens of thousands of clones; 80% to 90% were observed only once. The ten biggest clones cover approximately 15% of the sample. The sequence derives from an adult with an advanced solid tumor such as melanoma, head and neck, liver or kidney cancer. Recombination connected TRBV5-5 to TRBJ2-7; a stretch of 10 junction bases matches TRBD1. Sequences were derived from CD4+ or CD8+ T cells sorted from blood, sampled in a trial of the OX40 agonist ivuxolimab. The CDR3 protein is CASSFFGQGAYEQYF. DNA sequence: TGTGCCAGCAGCTTTTTCGGACAGGGGGCCTACGAGCAGTACTTC.